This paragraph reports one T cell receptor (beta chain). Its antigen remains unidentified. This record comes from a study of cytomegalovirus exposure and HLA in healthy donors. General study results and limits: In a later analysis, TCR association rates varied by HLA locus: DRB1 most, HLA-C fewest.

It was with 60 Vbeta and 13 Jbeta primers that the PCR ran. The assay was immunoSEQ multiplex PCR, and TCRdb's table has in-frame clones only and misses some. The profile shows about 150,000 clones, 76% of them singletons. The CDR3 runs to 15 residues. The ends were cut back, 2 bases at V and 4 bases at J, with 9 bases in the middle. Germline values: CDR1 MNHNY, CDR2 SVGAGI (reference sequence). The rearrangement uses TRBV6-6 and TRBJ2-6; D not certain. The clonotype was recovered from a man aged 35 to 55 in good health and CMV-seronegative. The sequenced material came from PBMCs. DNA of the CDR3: TGTGCCAGCAGTTACGAGGCCTGGGGGGCCAACGTCCTGACTTTC. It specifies CASSYEAWGANVLTF.